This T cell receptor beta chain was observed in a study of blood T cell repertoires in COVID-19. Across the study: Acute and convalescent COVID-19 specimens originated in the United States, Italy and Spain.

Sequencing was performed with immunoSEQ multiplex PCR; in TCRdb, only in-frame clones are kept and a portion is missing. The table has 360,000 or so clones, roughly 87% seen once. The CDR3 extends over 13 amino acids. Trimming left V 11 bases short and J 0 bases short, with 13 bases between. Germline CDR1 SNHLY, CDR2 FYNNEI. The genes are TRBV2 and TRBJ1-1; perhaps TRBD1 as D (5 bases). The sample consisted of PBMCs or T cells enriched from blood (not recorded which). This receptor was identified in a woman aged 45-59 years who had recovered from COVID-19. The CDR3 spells CASRAGLNTEAFF. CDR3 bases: TGTGCCTCTCGAGCAGGGTTGAACACTGAAGCTTTCTTT.